This T cell receptor (beta chain) was retrieved from a study of T cells after posttransplantation cyclophosphamide. Study-level points and caveats: After PTCy, TRB diversity resembled that of CNI/methotrexate controls.

V was clipped by 1 base and J by 3 bases, with 6 bases between them. The germline V gene has CDR1 SEHNR and CDR2 FQNEAQ (reference sequence). The CDR3 runs to 13 residues. Here immunoSEQ multiplex PCR was the method, and the copy in TCRdb shows in-frame clones only, minus some. The table lists 40,000 to 55,000 clones, no singletons, with roughly 2.3% in the top ten. This clone was detected many times. Its target is unknown. The sample has other DNA sequences that encode this CDR3 too. The related graft donor's blood sample was taken on the day of bone marrow donation. Sequencing input: PBMCs. The chain couples TRBV7-9 to TRBJ2-5; tentatively, D is TRBD1 (5 bases). The sequence came from a man in his forties in good health, CMV-negative, and a related stem cell transplant donor. In nucleotides, the CDR3 is TGTGCCAGCAGCTTAGTAGGGGAAGAGACCCAGTACTTC. It yields the protein CASSLVGEETQYF.